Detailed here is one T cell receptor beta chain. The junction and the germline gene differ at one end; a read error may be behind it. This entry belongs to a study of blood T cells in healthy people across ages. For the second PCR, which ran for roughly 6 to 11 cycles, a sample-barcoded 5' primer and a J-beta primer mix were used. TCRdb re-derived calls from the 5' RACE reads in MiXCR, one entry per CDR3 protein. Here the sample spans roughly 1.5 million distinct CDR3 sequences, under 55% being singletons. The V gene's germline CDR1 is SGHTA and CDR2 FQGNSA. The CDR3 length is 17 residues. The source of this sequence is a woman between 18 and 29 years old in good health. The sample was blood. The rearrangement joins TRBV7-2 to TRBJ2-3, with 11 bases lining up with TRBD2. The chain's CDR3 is CAGSSGLAEFSTDTQYF. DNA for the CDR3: TGTGCCGGCAGCTCGGGACTAGCGGAGTTTAGCACAGATACGCAGTATTTT.